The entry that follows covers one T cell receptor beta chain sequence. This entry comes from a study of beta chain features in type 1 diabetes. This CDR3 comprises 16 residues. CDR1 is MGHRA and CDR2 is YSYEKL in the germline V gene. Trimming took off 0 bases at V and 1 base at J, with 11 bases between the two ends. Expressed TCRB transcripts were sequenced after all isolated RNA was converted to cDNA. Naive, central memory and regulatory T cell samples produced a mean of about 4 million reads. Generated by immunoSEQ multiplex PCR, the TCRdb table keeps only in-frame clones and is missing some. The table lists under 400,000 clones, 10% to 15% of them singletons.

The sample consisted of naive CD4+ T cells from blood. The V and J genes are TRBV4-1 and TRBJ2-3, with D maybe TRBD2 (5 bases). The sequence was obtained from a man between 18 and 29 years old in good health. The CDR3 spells CASSQEPSGGTDTQYF. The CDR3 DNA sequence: TGCGCCAGCAGCCAAGAACCCAGCGGTGGCACAGATACGCAGTATTTT.